This T cell receptor (beta chain) was captured by sequencing in a study of shared clonotypes between healthy human individuals. The table came from immunoSEQ multiplex PCR; TCRdb's copy has only in-frame clones and leaves some out. The sample includes around 2,000,000 clones, 93% of them seen just once. CD45RO-negative CD8 cells positively selected for CCR7 made up the naive population, which excluded terminally differentiated effector memory CD45RA+ cells. Between the trimmed V and J ends, which lost 8 bases and 5 bases, there was a span of 18 bases. Germline lookup yields CDR1 SGHVS and CDR2 FNYEAQ. The CDR3 loop spans 14 amino acids.

The sequencing sample was made of naive CD8+ T cells from PBMCs. The source is a man younger than 30 in good health. Some clones in this sample may be carry-over from other donors' samples. The chain recombines TRBV7-6 with TRBJ1-1; perhaps TRBD1 as D (5 bases). CDR3 coding DNA: TGTGCCAGCCGGCTCGGGGGTCGAGATACTGAAGCTTTCTTT. Translated: CASRLGGRDTEAFF.